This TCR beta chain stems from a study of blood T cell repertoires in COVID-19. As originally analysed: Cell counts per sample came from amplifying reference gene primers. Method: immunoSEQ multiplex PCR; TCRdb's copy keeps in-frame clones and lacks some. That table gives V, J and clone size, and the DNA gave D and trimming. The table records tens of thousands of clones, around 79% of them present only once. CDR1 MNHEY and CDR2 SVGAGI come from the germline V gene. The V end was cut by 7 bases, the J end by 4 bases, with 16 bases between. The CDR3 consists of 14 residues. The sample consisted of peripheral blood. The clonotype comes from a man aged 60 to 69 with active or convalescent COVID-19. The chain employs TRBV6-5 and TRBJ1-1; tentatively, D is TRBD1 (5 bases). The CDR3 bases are TGTGCCAGCAACAACGGGGGAAGCGGCACTGAAGCTTTCTTT. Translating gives CASNNGGSGTEAFF.